These T cell receptor beta chains were read from a single sample in a study of response to subunit inactivated influenza vaccine. TCRdb reanalysed the RT-PCR reads using MiXCR and keeps one entry per CDR3 protein. The sample includes more than 550,000 distinct CDR3 sequences, 11% of them seen just once. The same sample was also used in a study of T cells expressing NK-cell markers.

Sequencing used PBMCs from blood, obtained on the day of vaccination. The receptors come from a man aged 50 or older who received an inactivated influenza vaccine. Each CDR3 is given with its conserved first and last residue. The D gene is left open where the match is weak. The size entry is marked missing in some rows and otherwise reads once, few, many or a size class.

cdr3_aa: CASSLSFDRAEGNTIYF
cdr3_nt: TGCGCCAGCAGCCTCTCCTTCGACAGGGCCGAAGGAAACACCATATATTTT
clone_size: -
v_call: TRBV4-3
j_call: TRBJ1-3
d_call: TRBD1

cdr3_aa: CASSSTGTGRSDTQYF
cdr3_nt: TGTGCCAGCAGTTCAACCGGGACAGGGCGTTCCGATACGCAGTATTTT
clone_size: few
v_call: TRBV28
j_call: TRBJ2-3
d_call: TRBD1

cdr3_aa: CSVDVATSSGANVLTF
cdr3_nt: TGCAGCGTTGATGTAGCTACAAGCTCTGGGGCCAACGTCCTGACTTTC
clone_size: few
v_call: TRBV29-1
j_call: TRBJ2-6
d_call: -

cdr3_aa: CASSLAGTDQETQYF
cdr3_nt: TGTGCCAGCAGCTTAGCGGGGACAGATCAAGAGACCCAGTACTTC
clone_size: -
v_call: TRBV11-2
j_call: TRBJ2-5
d_call: TRBD1

cdr3_aa: CASSRGSGRTDTQYF
cdr3_nt: TGTGCCAGCAGCCGGGGTAGCGGACGCACAGATACGCAGTATTTT
clone_size: few
v_call: TRBV3-1
j_call: TRBJ2-3
d_call: -

cdr3_aa: CASSLPFSNTDTQYF
cdr3_nt: TGTGCCAGCAGCTTGCCTTTCAGTAACACAGATACGCAGTATTTT
clone_size: few
v_call: TRBV5-5
j_call: TRBJ2-3
d_call: -

cdr3_aa: CASSQGVKLTRSYNEQFF
cdr3_nt: TGCGCCAGCAGCCAAGGGGTGAAACTCACCAGATCCTACAATGAGCAGTTCTTC
clone_size: few
v_call: TRBV4-3
j_call: TRBJ2-1
d_call: -

cdr3_aa: CASSLGQGMGSPLHF
cdr3_nt: TGTGCCAGCAGCTTAGGGCAGGGAATGGGTTCACCCCTCCACTTT
clone_size: -
v_call: TRBV7-2
j_call: TRBJ1-6
d_call: -

cdr3_aa: CASSMGTETQYF
cdr3_nt: TGTGCCAGCAGTATGGGGACAGAGACCCAGTACTTC
clone_size: -
v_call: TRBV2
j_call: TRBJ2-5
d_call: -

cdr3_aa: CASSLALALSPQHF
cdr3_nt: TGTGCCAGCAGCTTAGCTTTGGCGTTGAGCCCCCAGCATTTT
clone_size: -
v_call: TRBV7-2
j_call: TRBJ1-5
d_call: -

cdr3_aa: CASSFGRGNTGELFF
cdr3_nt: TGTGCCAGCAGCTTTGGCAGGGGGAACACCGGGGAGCTGTTTTTT
clone_size: -
v_call: TRBV7-2
j_call: TRBJ2-2
d_call: -